This TCR beta chain was obtained from a study of cytomegalovirus exposure and HLA in healthy donors. Study-level results: CMV serostatus alone was available as immune exposure information. The authors confirmed in vitro that a few CMV-associated chains were specific for CMV antigens. Presence/absence results assume similar sequencing depth per donor, which may not hold.

This clone was observed a few times. Antigen unknown. The CDR3 runs to 15 residues. In germline, CDR1 is MNHNS, CDR2 SASEGT. Trimming took 4 bases from V and 4 from J; bases not matched to a gene: 7. The PCR employed 60 Vbeta primers together with 13 Jbeta primers. This table comes from immunoSEQ multiplex PCR, and its TCRdb copy is limited to in-frame clones, with some not included. Counted here are some 170,000 clones, 75% to 90% occurring once; the ten biggest clones make up approximately 2.1%. Healthy individuals who donated bone marrow served as the donors. Specimen: PBMCs. The V gene is TRBV6-1, the J gene TRBJ2-5; TRBD2 matches at 9 bases. The TCR sequence derives from a woman younger than 30 in good health and CMV-seronegative. CDR3 protein: CASSGGAGGAETQYF. Written as DNA, the CDR3 is TGTGCCAGCAGTGGGGGGGCGGGAGGGGCAGAGACCCAGTACTTC.